What follows is one T cell receptor beta chain and its context. The sample is drawn from a study of blood T cell repertoires in COVID-19. Background on the study: Sources were T cells, B-cell-depleted T cells, or PBMCs; the material itself was cDNA or gDNA.

CDR1 and CDR2 from the germline V gene are KGHSH and LQKENI. The CDR3 is made up of 15 amino acids. J lost 4 bases, V lost 0 bases, and 0 bases had no gene match. Participants, 18 to 89 years old, spanned fewer than 30 US areas. Two negative PCRs, clearance, or symptom resolution were required of recovered Cohort 3 donors. Source study methods: For nucleated cells, counts were estimated from reference gene primer amplification. Generated by immunoSEQ multiplex PCR, the TCRdb table keeps only in-frame clones and is missing some. Clone size and the V and J calls come from that table; the DNA yielded D and trimming. This sample has about 18,000 clones, with approximately 88% found just once.

Sequencing was done on a sample of PBMCs or T cells enriched from blood (not recorded which). This clonotype was obtained from a woman aged 25 to 39 who had recovered from COVID-19. This rearrangement joins TRBV18 to TRBJ2-2; 9 nucleotides agree with TRBD1. The CDR3 loop is CASSPPGQGTGELFF. CDR3 nucleotides: TGTGCCAGCTCACCACCGGGACAGGGCACCGGGGAGCTGTTTTTT.